The 32 T cell receptor beta chains below come from one sample, sequenced in a study of T cell changes during pregnancy in multiple sclerosis. Clones were read by immunoSEQ multiplex PCR, and TCRdb kept only the in-frame ones, dropping some. Here the sample spans under 95,000 clones, 91% being singletons. The material was peripheral blood, obtained after pregnancy. The receptors derive from a female donor in good health, enrolled as a control in a pregnancy study.

J is TRBJ1-3 and V is TRBV5-4; tentative D call: TRBD1 (6 bases). The CDR3 length is 15 residues. Germline CDR1 is SGHNT and CDR2 is YYREEE (reference sequence). V gave up 0 bases and J gave up 8 bases, with 15 bases separating them. The CDR3 DNA reads TGTGCCAGCAGCTTGGCTGGTCAGGGGAGCGACACCATATATTTT. Translating it yields CASSLAGQGSDTIYF.

V is TRBV18 and J is TRBJ2-1; D is undetermined. This CDR3 has 15 amino acids. Germline assignment: CDR1 KGHSH and CDR2 LQKENI. V lost 1 base and J lost 0, with 7 bases in between. CDR3 coding DNA: TGTGCCAGCTCACCACTCCGGAGCTCCTACAATGAGCAGTTCTTC. Translated: CASSPLRSSYNEQFF.

In nucleotides, the CDR3 is TGTGCCAGCAGCTCCCAGGGGGATAGTTATGGCTACACCTTC. Its translation: CASSSQGDSYGYTF. This chain connects TRBV7-9 to TRBJ1-2; 7 nucleotides match TRBD1. The CDR3 covers 14 residues. J gave up 5 bases and V 4 bases, and 7 bases lay outside the gene matches. Germline V CDR1 and CDR2: SEHNR, FQNEAQ (reference sequence).

The chain employs TRBV7-6 and TRBJ2-2; the match to TRBD2 covers 13 bases. With 5 bases clipped from V and 1 base from J, the junction kept 7 bases outside the gene matches. Germline V gives CDR1 SGHVS, CDR2 FNYEAQ. The CDR3 totals 18 residues. The CDR3 here is CASSRLAGGPKNTGELFF. Here the CDR3 DNA reads TGTGCCAGCAGCCGACTAGCGGGGGGCCCGAAGAACACCGGGGAGCTGTTTTTT.

This sequence joins TRBV6-5 and TRBJ1-4; 7 bases line up with TRBD1. Germline V lookup: CDR1 MNHEY, CDR2 SVGAGI. After removal of 5 bases from V and 2 bases from J, the junction contained 2 bases not matched to a gene. This CDR3 has 14 residues. CDR3 in amino acids: CASSPTGTNEKLFF. The CDR3 DNA is TGTGCCAGCAGTCCGACAGGGACTAATGAAAAACTGTTTTTT.

CDR3 sequence (DNA): TGTGCCAGCAGCTTCCCGGGGAAATCCGACTATGGCTACACCTTC. This codes for CASSFPGKSDYGYTF. The chain links TRBV13 to TRBJ1-2; D not certain. This CDR3 region has 15 residues. Germline V gives CDR1 PRHDT, CDR2 FYEKMQ (reference sequence). Trimming shortened V by 3 bases and J by 3 bases, and 14 bases separated the two germline ends.

The CDR3 sequence is CASSFGGPRETQYF. For the CDR3, the DNA is TGTGCCAGCAGCTTCGGGGGGCCTCGGGAGACCCAGTACTTC. The gene calls are TRBV7-3 and TRBJ2-5; TRBD2 is a possible D gene (7 bases). Trimming removed 3 bases at V and 5 bases at J, with 13 bases between. The CDR3 extends over 14 amino acids. Germline loops: CDR1 SGHTA, CDR2 FQGTGA. Using reference TRBV7-3 and TRBJ2-5 for the parts outside the CDR3, the full variable domain is GAGVSQTPSNKVTEKGKYVELRCDPISGHTALYWYRQSLGQGPEFLIYFQGTGAADDSGLPNDRFFAVRPEGSVSTLKIQRTERGDSAVYLCASSFGGPRETQYFGPGTRLLVL.

The chain uses TRBV9 and TRBJ1-4, with D uncertain. With 0 bases removed from V and 7 bases from J, the gap between germline ends came to 13 bases. From germline, CDR1 is SGDLS and CDR2 YYNGEE. This CDR3 spans 15 amino acids. The CDR3 bases are TGTGCCAGCAGCGTAGGGTACAGAGAGAGTGAAAAACTGTTTTTT. The encoded protein is CASSVGYRESEKLFF.

This clone is a singleton in its sample. CDR3 nucleotides: TGTGCCAGCAGCTCCAGGGACACCCGGCCATATGAGCAGTTCTTC. Translated: CASSSRDTRPYEQFF. The V gene is TRBV7-9, the J gene TRBJ2-1; a weak D match, TRBD1 (6 bases). The CDR3 has 15 residues. The germline V gene has CDR1 SEHNR and CDR2 FQNEAQ (reference sequence). The V gene lost 4 bases and the J gene lost 8 bases, with 18 bases spanning the gap.

This clone was recorded a few times. The rearrangement links TRBV9 to TRBJ2-2, with D unclear. The CDR3 has 12 amino acids. Germline V gene data show CDR1 as SGDLS and CDR2 as YYNGEE. V was pared by 3 bases and J by 6 bases, with 6 bases between. The CDR3: CASSGRAGELFF. The CDR3 DNA reads TGTGCCAGCAGCGGTCGAGCCGGGGAGCTGTTTTTT. Supplemented by reference TRBV9 and TRBJ2-2, the full variable domain reads DSGVTQTPKHLITATGQRVTLRCSPRSGDLSVYWYQQSLDQGLQFLIQYYNGEERAKGNILERFSAQQFPDLHSELNLSSLELGDSALYFCASSGRAGELFFGEGSRLTVL.

This rearrangement joins TRBV21-1 to TRBJ1-2; the listed D gene, TRBD1, was not tested against the DNA. TRBV21-1 is a documented pseudogene. CDR3 size: 14 residues. The CDR3 loop is CASSKKKGNYGYTF. The CDR3 nucleotides are TGTGCCAGCAGCAAAAAAAAGGGGAACTATGGCTACACCTTC.

The chain has TRBV5-1 and TRBJ1-4; 8 bases are a match to TRBD1. This CDR3 has 13 amino acids. Germline CDR1 reads SGHRS; CDR2 reads YFSETQ. The trim removed 7 bases at V and 1 base at J, leaving 0 bases unmatched. CDR3 DNA: TGCGCCAGCGGACAGGGAACTAATGAAAAACTGTTTTTT. This codes for CASGQGTNEKLFF.

The chain recombines TRBV25-1 with TRBJ2-1; D remains unclear. Trimming shortened V by 3 bases and J by 0 bases, and 9 bases separated the two germline ends. The CDR3 has 15 amino acids. Germline lookup yields CDR1 MGHDK and CDR2 SYGVNS. CDR3 sequence: CASSDPQSSYNEQFF. The CDR3 nucleotides read TGTGCCAGCAGTGATCCACAGAGCTCCTACAATGAGCAGTTCTTC.

The CDR3 reads CASSLDRGLSAGELFF. The DNA of the CDR3 is TGTGCCAGCAGTCTCGACAGGGGACTTTCGGCCGGGGAGCTGTTTTTT. The chain carries TRBV6-4 and TRBJ2-2, with TRBD1 identical over 8 bases. V lost 5 bases and J lost 6; bases outside the gene matches: 11. The germline V gene has CDR1 MRHNA and CDR2 SNTAGT. The CDR3 has 16 amino acids.

CDR3 in amino acids: CASSIGWRIDNSPLHF. The DNA for the CDR3 is TGTGCCAGTAGTATCGGATGGAGGATTGATAATTCACCCCTCCACTTT. V usage is TRBV19 and J usage is TRBJ1-6; no reliable D call. CDR1 is LNHDA, CDR2 SQIVND, per germline (reference sequence). The CDR3 is 16 amino acids. Trimming left V 3 bases short and J 5 bases short, with 14 bases between.

The J gene is TRBJ1-6, the V gene TRBV4-1; the D gene is possibly TRBD1 (6 bases). Germline values: CDR1 MGHRA, CDR2 YSYEKL. The CDR3 is 15 amino acids. The V gene lost 0 bases and the J gene lost 9 bases, with 12 bases spanning the gap. In nucleotides, the CDR3 is TGCGCCAGCAGCCAAGAAGGGCAGGGGCGTTCACCCCTCCACTTT. Its protein is CASSQEGQGRSPLHF.

The DNA of the CDR3 is TGTGCCAGTAGTATACCGCGCAGGGGGCGCGGCACTGAAGCTTTCTTT. Protein product: CASSIPRRGRGTEAFF. The chain has TRBV19 and TRBJ1-1; 8 nucleotides line up with TRBD1. Unmatched junction bases numbered 9, after V lost 2 bases and J lost 4 bases. CDR1 and CDR2 (germline): LNHDA, SQIVND (reference sequence). The CDR3 is 16 residues long.

The chain employs TRBV11-2 and TRBJ2-2; tentative D call: TRBD1 (6 bases). CDR3 length: 16 amino acids. Trimming pared 0 bases from V and 1 base from J, leaving 9 bases between. Germline loops: CDR1 SGHAT, CDR2 FQNNGV. CDR3 in amino acids: CASSLEGRGNTGELFF. CDR3 bases: TGTGCCAGCAGCTTAGAAGGCAGGGGGAACACCGGGGAGCTGTTTTTT.

This chain joins TRBV13 and TRBJ2-7; 9 bases align to TRBD1. In germline, CDR1 is PRHDT, CDR2 FYEKMQ (reference sequence). Trimming removed 1 base from V and 4 bases from J; junction bases left unmatched: 5. The CDR3 loop spans 15 amino acids. In nucleotides, the CDR3 is TGTGCCAGCAGCTTAGCCGGACAGGGGCTGTACGAGCAGTACTTC. Protein: CASSLAGQGLYEQYF.

The genes are TRBV7-2 and TRBJ2-1; 8 bases fit TRBD2. The J segment lost 12 bases and the V segment lost 0 bases, leaving 10 bases of the junction unmatched. The CDR3 loop spans 15 amino acids. Germline V gene data show CDR1 as SGHTA and CDR2 as FQGNSA. The DNA for the CDR3 is TGTGCCAGCAGCTTAGCCGTTAGCGGGGCCGGGGGGCAGTTCTTC. This codes for CASSLAVSGAGGQFF.

This chain joins TRBV30 and TRBJ1-2; a weak D match, TRBD1 (6 bases). The ends were cut back, 4 bases at V and 4 bases at J, with 10 bases in the middle. CDR1 is GTSNPN and CDR2 is SVGIG in the germline V gene (reference sequence). This CDR3 has 12 amino acids. CDR3 nucleotides: TGTGCCTGGAACAAGGGGGTCTATGGCTACACCTTC. It encodes CAWNKGVYGYTF.

This clone was recorded only once. The DNA of the CDR3 is TGTGCCACCCGGACAGGGGGCATCGATACGCAGTATTTT. Amino acids: CATRTGGIDTQYF. The chain joins TRBV10-3 to TRBJ2-3; 11 nucleotides agree with TRBD1. Germline V lookup: CDR1 ENHRY, CDR2 SYGVKD. This CDR3 is 13 amino acids long. V was clipped by 10 bases and J by 6 bases; unmatched bases: 6.

The genes are TRBV28 and TRBJ2-3; D not certain. From germline, CDR1 is MDHEN and CDR2 SYDVKM. The V end was cut by 6 bases, the J end by 0 bases, with 7 bases between. This CDR3 is 13 amino acids long. CDR3 residues: CASRRPSTDTQYF. CDR3 bases: TGTGCCAGCAGGAGGCCTAGCACAGATACGCAGTATTTT.

The CDR3 sequence is CASSPGTGGYQETQYF. The CDR3 DNA reads as TGTGCCAGCAGTCCCGGGACAGGGGGGTACCAAGAGACCCAGTACTTC. The J gene is TRBJ2-5, the V gene TRBV25-1; TRBD1 matches at 11 bases. The V segment lost 5 bases and the J segment 0 bases; nucleotides outside the gene matches: 5. Germline V gene lookup returns CDR1 MGHDK and CDR2 SYGVNS. This CDR3 region has 16 residues. The whole variable domain, remainder taken from reference TRBV25-1 and TRBJ2-5, is EADIYQTPRYLVIGTGKKITLECSQTMGHDKMYWYQQDPGMELHLIHYSYGVNSTEKGDLSSESTVSRIRTEHFPLTLESARPSHTSQYLCASSPGTGGYQETQYFGPGTRLLVL.

The V and J genes are TRBV7-9 and TRBJ1-1; no reliable D call. CDR1 SEHNR and CDR2 FQNEAQ come from the germline V gene (reference sequence). The CDR3 consists of 12 residues. V was trimmed by 3 bases and J by 4 bases, leaving 6 bases between them. CDR3 DNA sequence: TGTGCCAGCAGCTTGGTCAGCACTGAAGCTTTCTTT. Translated: CASSLVSTEAFF.

This rearrangement joins TRBV7-2 to TRBJ2-2; 11 bases align to TRBD2. The CDR3 totals 14 residues. V gave up 6 bases and J gave up 6 bases; unmatched junction bases: 3. Germline CDR1 SGHTA, CDR2 FQGNSA. CDR3 coding DNA: TGTGCCAGCAGGATTAGCGGGGGGGCCGGGGAGCTGTTTTTT. This codes for CASRISGGAGELFF.

This clone was seen just once. This chain joins TRBV14 and TRBJ1-3; the D is unclear. The CDR3 length is 16 residues. V gave up 1 base and J gave up 0 bases, with 10 bases separating them. The germline gives CDR1 SGHDN, CDR2 FVKESK. The CDR3 coding sequence is TGTGCCAGCAGCCAAGGTACCAGATCCTCTGGAAACACCATATATTTT. It codes for CASSQGTRSSGNTIYF.

The chain combines TRBV30 with TRBJ1-1, with D maybe TRBD1 (6 bases). Trimming removed 0 bases from V and 4 bases from J, with 9 bases in between. The germline V gene encodes CDR1 GTSNPN and CDR2 SVGIG (reference sequence). This CDR3 comprises 13 residues. Written as DNA, the CDR3 is TGTGCCTGGAGTGTACAGGGTCCCACTGAAGCTTTCTTT. It encodes CAWSVQGPTEAFF.

The chain has TRBV11-1 and TRBJ1-2; TRBD1 matches 7 bases. The CDR3 extends over 15 amino acids. V lost 1 base and J lost 5; bases outside the gene matches: 7. Germline assignment: CDR1 SGHAT and CDR2 FQDESV (reference sequence). The CDR3 bases are TGTGCCAGCAGCTTAGGCCCGACAGGGACTTATGGCTACACCTTC. Residues: CASSLGPTGTYGYTF.

The rearrangement links TRBV5-8 to TRBJ1-2, with 10 positions matching TRBD1. The trim removed 4 bases at V and 5 bases at J, leaving 2 bases unmatched. The germline V gene encodes CDR1 SGHTS and CDR2 YDEGEE. The length of the CDR3 is 13 residues. DNA of the CDR3: TGTGCCAGCAGCATGGGACAGGGGTATGGCTACACCTTC. Protein: CASSMGQGYGYTF.

With respect to this clone: In the same sample, other DNA sequences code for this CDR3. The J gene is TRBJ2-7, the V gene TRBV9; TRBD1 matches at 7 bases. The CDR3 consists of 13 residues. V shed 0 bases, J shed 4 bases, and the junction held 1 base outside the gene matches. Germline V lookup: CDR1 SGDLS, CDR2 YYNGEE. CDR3 DNA sequence: TGTGCCAGCAGCGTAGACAGGGGTTACGAGCAGTACTTC. This codes for CASSVDRGYEQYF.

V and J are TRBV30 and TRBJ2-1, with D perhaps matching TRBD1 (6 bases). The CDR3 is 13 amino acids. The ends were cut back, 3 bases at V and 3 bases at J, with 9 bases in the middle. CDR1 and CDR2 from the germline V gene are GTSNPN and SVGIG (reference sequence). The CDR3 here is CAWSGTNYNEQFF. The CDR3 DNA follows: TGTGCCTGGAGCGGGACAAACTACAATGAGCAGTTCTTC.